These T cell receptor beta chains were read from a single sample in a study of blood T cell repertoires in COVID-19. The assay was immunoSEQ multiplex PCR, and TCRdb's table has in-frame clones only and misses some. The sample contains under 350,000 clones, 90% of which appear only once. The sequencing input was peripheral blood. The receptors were sampled from a woman in her twenties or thirties with COVID-19, enrolled during active disease. The CDR3 runs from the conserved cysteine through the conserved F or W. The order of the fields is J gene, V gene, clone size, D gene, CDR3 DNA, CDR3 protein. D genes are given only for firm matches. The size field is filled for only some rows; it gives once, few, many or a size class.

J: TRBJ1-2
V: TRBV28
size: -
D: -
DNA: TGTGCCACTACGGACCCGGGAGGCTATGGCTACACCTTC
CDR3: CATTDPGGYGYTF

J: TRBJ1-1
V: TRBV16
size: -
D: -
DNA: TGTGCCAGCAGCCAAACAGGAGTGAACACTGAAGCTTTCTTT
CDR3: CASSQTGVNTEAFF

J: TRBJ2-7
V: TRBV7-3
size: -
D: TRBD2
DNA: TGTGCCAGCAGCTTTCTAGCGGGAGGGAAATACGAGCAGTACTTC
CDR3: CASSFLAGGKYEQYF

J: TRBJ2-2
V: TRBV19
size: -
D: TRBD2
DNA: TGTGCCAGTAAGGGACTAGCGGCAATACCCACCGGGGAGCTGTTTTTT
CDR3: CASKGLAAIPTGELFF

J: TRBJ1-2
V: TRBV2
size: -
D: -
DNA: TGTGCCAGCTTGAAAGGGGACACGGAGAGGTATGGCTACACCTTC
CDR3: CASLKGDTERYGYTF

J: TRBJ1-2
V: TRBV28
size: -
D: -
DNA: TGTGCCAGCACCACCCCCCCGGGAGGGGCAGAGGGTAATGGCTACACCTTC
CDR3: CASTTPPGGAEGNGYTF

J: TRBJ2-2
V: TRBV3-1/TRBV3-2
size: -
D: TRBD1
DNA: TGTGCCAGCAGCCCAGGGGGTCTCACCGGGGAGCTGTTTTTT
CDR3: CASSPGGLTGELFF

J: TRBJ1-5
V: TRBV3-1/TRBV3-2
size: -
D: -
DNA: TGTGCCAGCAGCCAAGCCGGACAGTACTATCAGCCCCAGCATTTT
CDR3: CASSQAGQYYQPQHF

J: TRBJ1-2
V: TRBV7-9
size: -
D: TRBD1
DNA: TGTGCCAGCAGCTTAGCTGCCGGGACAGGGGAAGGCTACACCTTC
CDR3: CASSLAAGTGEGYTF

J: TRBJ2-2
V: TRBV5-1
size: -
D: -
DNA: TGCGCCAGCAGCTTGGGACAGCCGAACACCGGGGAGCTGTTTTTT
CDR3: CASSLGQPNTGELFF

J: TRBJ1-1
V: TRBV19
size: -
D: -
DNA: TGTGCCAGTAGTATAACGGCAGGGAGGATTCCTGAAGCTTTCTTT
CDR3: CASSITAGRIPEAFF

J: TRBJ2-7
V: TRBV6-5
size: -
D: -
DNA: TGTGCCAGCAGTTACTCGCGGAGCGGAGAGCAGTACTTC
CDR3: CASSYSRSGEQYF

J: TRBJ2-7
V: TRBV11-2
size: -
D: -
DNA: TGTGCCAGCAGCTTTAAACAGGGCCCCTACGAGCAGTACTTC
CDR3: CASSFKQGPYEQYF

J: TRBJ1-5
V: TRBV2
size: -
D: -
DNA: TGTGCCAGCAGCCGCGAGGAGGACCATAGCAATCAGCCCCAGCATTTT
CDR3: CASSREEDHSNQPQHF

J: TRBJ2-1
V: TRBV9
size: -
D: TRBD1
DNA: TGTGCCAGCAGCGTAAAGGACAGGGGTTTGAATGAGCAGTTCTTC
CDR3: CASSVKDRGLNEQFF

J: TRBJ1-2
V: TRBV9
size: -
D: -
DNA: TGTGCCAGCAGCCTATTGGTCAGTGGAGCTGGCTACACCTTC
CDR3: CASSLLVSGAGYTF

J: TRBJ2-2
V: TRBV18
size: -
D: TRBD2
DNA: TGTGCCAGCTCATTACGACTAGCGGAAAACACCGGGGAGCTGTTTTTT
CDR3: CASSLRLAENTGELFF

J: TRBJ1-2
V: TRBV7-2
size: -
D: -
DNA: TGTGCCAGCAGCTTGGGGGACAAGGATCCCCTTGGCTACACCTTC
CDR3: CASSLGDKDPLGYTF

J: TRBJ2-7
V: TRBV20-1
size: -
D: TRBD2
DNA: TGCAGTGCCCGGGGGGGTCCGGAGCAGTACTTC
CDR3: CSARGGPEQYF

J: TRBJ1-5
V: TRBV28
size: -
D: -
DNA: TGTGCCAGCAGTTTATGGGGGACAACTCTCAATCAGCCCCAGCATTTT
CDR3: CASSLWGTTLNQPQHF

J: TRBJ1-2
V: TRBV6-1
size: -
D: TRBD1
DNA: TGTGCCAGCAGTGAATCCCGGGACAGGATCATTAACTATGGCTACACCTTC
CDR3: CASSESRDRIINYGYTF

J: TRBJ2-7
V: TRBV6-5
size: -
D: -
DNA: TGTGCCAGCAGACGCGGCGATAGCTCCTACGAGCAGTACTTC
CDR3: CASRRGDSSYEQYF

J: TRBJ1-2
V: TRBV5-1
size: -
D: -
DNA: TGCGCCAGCAGCTTGACACCCGAGGGTCGAAGCGGCTACACCTTC
CDR3: CASSLTPEGRSGYTF

J: TRBJ2-1
V: TRBV7-2
size: -
D: TRBD2
DNA: TGTGCCAGCGCCCCGACTAGCGGGGTCTACAATGAGCAGTTCTTC
CDR3: CASAPTSGVYNEQFF

J: TRBJ2-1
V: TRBV6-2/TRBV6-3
size: once
D: TRBD1
DNA: TGTGCCAGCAGTTACTCTGTCGCCGGACAGGGGTCATACAATGAGCAGTTCTTC
CDR3: CASSYSVAGQGSYNEQFF

J: TRBJ2-5
V: TRBV5-1
size: -
D: -
DNA: TGCGCCAGCCGCTGGGCAGGGGAAGAGACCCAGTACTTC
CDR3: CASRWAGEETQYF

J: TRBJ1-4
V: TRBV5-6
size: -
D: TRBD1
DNA: TGTGCCAGCAGCTCCTTGACCAGGGGGACTAATGAAAAACTGTTTTTT
CDR3: CASSSLTRGTNEKLFF

J: TRBJ2-1
V: TRBV27
size: -
D: -
DNA: TGTGCCAGCAGTTTACTCCTCGAGTTAAATGAGCAGTTCTTC
CDR3: CASSLLLELNEQFF

J: TRBJ1-1
V: TRBV4-3
size: -
D: -
DNA: TGCGCCAGCAGCCAGGGCAGGTTTGACACTGAAGCTTTCTTT
CDR3: CASSQGRFDTEAFF

J: TRBJ1-1
V: TRBV4-2
size: -
D: -
DNA: TGTGCCAGCAGCCCTGAATCGGGGTTCACTGAAGCTTTCTTT
CDR3: CASSPESGFTEAFF

J: TRBJ2-7
V: TRBV5-4
size: -
D: -
DNA: TGTGCCAGCAGCTTGTCAGCGGTAAGCTCCTACGAGCAGTACTTC
CDR3: CASSLSAVSSYEQYF

J: TRBJ2-2
V: TRBV5-1
size: -
D: TRBD2
DNA: TGCGCCAGCAGCTTGGGCGGGAGGGCCGACGGGGAGCTGTTTTTT
CDR3: CASSLGGRADGELFF

J: TRBJ2-2
V: TRBV4-2
size: -
D: TRBD2
DNA: TGTGCCAGCAGCCAAGATGGGGCGGGAGATGCCGGGGAGCTGTTTTTT
CDR3: CASSQDGAGDAGELFF

J: TRBJ2-7
V: TRBV14
size: -
D: -
DNA: TGTGCCAGCAGCCTTAACTCCTACGAGCAGTACTTC
CDR3: CASSLNSYEQYF

J: TRBJ2-1
V: TRBV29-1
size: -
D: -
DNA: TGCAGCGTTTCACATTCCTACAATGAGCAGTTCTTC
CDR3: CSVSHSYNEQFF

J: TRBJ2-1
V: TRBV11-3
size: -
D: TRBD1
DNA: TGTGCCAGCAGTCACGGGACAGCCCCTTCGGATGAGCAGTTCTTC
CDR3: CASSHGTAPSDEQFF

J: TRBJ2-1
V: TRBV9
size: -
D: TRBD1
DNA: TGTGCCAGCAGCTTCACAGGGGTTCCCTACAATGAGCAGTTCTTC
CDR3: CASSFTGVPYNEQFF

J: TRBJ1-2
V: TRBV30
size: once
D: TRBD1
DNA: TGTGCCTGCTCCGGGACAGGGTACGGCTACACCTTC
CDR3: CACSGTGYGYTF

J: TRBJ1-5
V: TRBV2
size: -
D: -
DNA: TGTGCCAGCAGGGCAGGGGCTCAGCCCCAGCATTTT
CDR3: CASRAGAQPQHF

J: TRBJ2-5
V: TRBV9
size: -
D: -
DNA: TGTGCCAGCAGCGTAGGCCAGGGCCGGTTAGAGACCCAGTACTTC
CDR3: CASSVGQGRLETQYF

J: TRBJ1-5
V: TRBV18
size: -
D: -
DNA: TGTGCCAGCTCACCACGATACGGGGATGGTCAGCCCCAGCATTTT
CDR3: CASSPRYGDGQPQHF

J: TRBJ1-2
V: TRBV28
size: -
D: -
DNA: TGTGCCAGCAGTTTGACCCCCAGTGGAGTCTATGGCTACACCTTC
CDR3: CASSLTPSGVYGYTF

J: TRBJ1-6
V: TRBV18
size: -
D: -
DNA: TGTGCCAGCTCACCAGACGGGGAGGGTTCACCCCTCCACTTT
CDR3: CASSPDGEGSPLHF

J: TRBJ2-2
V: TRBV7-9
size: -
D: TRBD1
DNA: TGTGCCAGCAGCTTAGGGGGACAGGGGGCGAACACCGGGGAGCTGTTTTTT
CDR3: CASSLGGQGANTGELFF

J: TRBJ2-1
V: TRBV28
size: -
D: TRBD1
DNA: TGTGCCAGCAGTTTATTCCCTTTAGACAGGGCCGAGCGCAGTTACAATGAGCAGTTCTTC
CDR3: CASSLFPLDRAERSYNEQFF

J: TRBJ2-3
V: TRBV3-1/TRBV3-2
size: once
D: TRBD2
DNA: TGTGCCAGCAGCCTCCCTGGACTAGCATCCTCGTCGCAGTATTTT
CDR3: CASSLPGLASSSQYF

J: TRBJ1-6
V: TRBV6-5
size: -
D: -
DNA: TGTGCCAGCAGTTACTACGGGGAGGATTCACCCCTCCACTTT
CDR3: CASSYYGEDSPLHF

J: TRBJ2-1
V: TRBV2
size: -
D: -
DNA: TGTGCCAGCAGTGCCCTCGCGGGCTCCTACAATGAGCAGTTCTTC
CDR3: CASSALAGSYNEQFF

J: TRBJ2-7
V: TRBV28
size: -
D: -
DNA: TGTGCCAGCAGATCCACTGGAGGGTACGAGCAGTACTTC
CDR3: CASRSTGGYEQYF

J: TRBJ2-7
V: TRBV6-6
size: -
D: TRBD1
DNA: TGTGCCAGCAGACGACAGGGGCGGGCATACCTTTTCTACGAGCAGTACTTC
CDR3: CASRRQGRAYLFYEQYF

J: TRBJ1-2
V: TRBV28
size: -
D: TRBD1
DNA: TGTGCCAGCAGTCCGGGACAGGATATCTATGGCTACACCTTC
CDR3: CASSPGQDIYGYTF

J: TRBJ2-1
V: TRBV9
size: -
D: -
DNA: TGTGCCAGCAGCGTAGACGGGGACAATGAGCAGTTCTTC
CDR3: CASSVDGDNEQFF

J: TRBJ1-2
V: TRBV6-6
size: -
D: -
DNA: TGTGCCAGCGCTCCTGCGGGGGGCGCTAACTATGGCTACACCTTC
CDR3: CASAPAGGANYGYTF

J: TRBJ2-1
V: TRBV29-1
size: -
D: -
DNA: TGCAGCTCGGGACAATACAATGAGCAGTTCTTC
CDR3: CSSGQYNEQFF

J: TRBJ1-2
V: TRBV7-9
size: once
D: -
DNA: TGTGCCAGCAGCTTAAAACAGGGAGACTATGGCTACACCTTC
CDR3: CASSLKQGDYGYTF